These 10 T cell receptor beta chains originate from one sample sequenced in a study of OX40 agonist ivuxolimab in advanced cancers. Clones were read by immunoSEQ multiplex PCR, and TCRdb kept only the in-frame ones, dropping some. This table has tens of thousands of clones, roughly 80% appearing once. The sample in question was CD4+ or CD8+ T cells sorted from blood, obtained in a trial of the OX40 agonist ivuxolimab. The receptor source for this set is an adult with an advanced solid tumor such as melanoma, head and neck, liver or kidney cancer.

The gene calls are TRBV5-1 and TRBJ2-3; the D is unclear. V lost 4 bases and J 4 bases, leaving 13 bases between the germline ends. Germline CDR1 is SGHRS and CDR2 is YFSETQ. The CDR3 consists of 14 residues. The CDR3 sequence is CASSPPHGADTQYF. CDR3 bases: TGCGCCAGCAGCCCGCCGCATGGCGCAGATACGCAGTATTTT.

The chain employs TRBV2 and TRBJ2-3, with 7 positions matching TRBD1. J lost 1 base, V lost 2 bases, and 3 bases had no gene match. This CDR3 has 15 residues. Germline-derived CDR1 and CDR2 are SNHLY and FYNNEI. The CDR3 protein is CASSERQGGTDTQYF. CDR3 bases: TGTGCCAGCAGTGAAAGGCAGGGGGGCACAGATACGCAGTATTTT. Full variable domain (rest looked up from reference TRBV2 and TRBJ2-3): EPEVTQTPSHQVTQMGQEVILRCVPISNHLYFYWYRQILGQKVEFLVSFYNNEISEKSEIFDDQFSVERPDGSNFTLKIRSTKLEDSAMYFCASSERQGGTDTQYFGPGTRLTVL.

V usage is TRBV30 and J usage is TRBJ2-7; perhaps TRBD2 as D (5 bases). This CDR3 contains 14 residues. Trimming took 0 bases from V and 2 from J, leaving 11 bases between them. Germline V gene lookup returns CDR1 GTSNPN and CDR2 SVGIG (reference sequence). The CDR3 DNA reads TGTGCCTGGAGTGTTGGAGGTCAAGCCTACGAGCAGTACTTC. Its translation: CAWSVGGQAYEQYF.

This clone was detected only a few times. This chain connects TRBV28 to TRBJ1-5, with D possibly TRBD1 on 5 matching bases. V shed 5 bases and J shed 2 bases, with 16 bases lying between them. The CDR3 spans 16 residues. Looked up from germline, CDR1 is MDHEN and CDR2 is SYDVKM. CDR3: CASSPAELGGNQPQHF. CDR3 coding DNA: TGTGCCAGCAGTCCCGCTGAGTTGGGGGGCAATCAGCCCCAGCATTTT.

The chain links TRBV2 to TRBJ2-7; D may be TRBD1 or TRBD2 (5 bases each). Germline V lookup: CDR1 SNHLY, CDR2 FYNNEI. CDR3 size: 13 residues. Trimming took 7 bases from V and 3 from J, leaving 13 bases between them. DNA for the CDR3: TGTGCCAGCAAAGCAGGGAGAGACTACGAGCAGTACTTC. Its translation: CASKAGRDYEQYF.

This chain links TRBV19 with TRBJ2-5; no definite D call. Germline V gene data show CDR1 as LNHDA and CDR2 as SQIVND (reference sequence). The CDR3 totals 12 residues. V lost 3 bases, J lost 1 base, and 3 bases lay in between. CDR3 bases: TGTGCCAGTAGTATTGCCCAAGAGACCCAGTACTTC. This gives the protein CASSIAQETQYF.

The rearrangement joins TRBV6-5 to TRBJ2-1, with D possibly matching TRBD2 (6 bases). The germline CDR1 and CDR2 sequences are MNHEY and SVGAGI. The CDR3 extends over 15 amino acids. V shed 5 bases and J shed 4 bases, with 15 bases lying between them. The CDR3 DNA follows: TGTGCCAGCAGTCCCCTTAGCGGAGAGTACAATGAGCAGTTCTTC. The encoded protein is CASSPLSGEYNEQFF.

The chain carries TRBV7-2 and TRBJ1-2; D ambiguous. Per germline, CDR1 SGHTA and CDR2 FQGNSA. The V end lost 1 base, the J end lost 6 bases, and 15 bases lay between the germline ends. CDR3 size: 15 residues. This CDR3 is CASSLVPERMDGYTF. The CDR3 bases are TGTGCCAGCAGCTTAGTGCCCGAGAGGATGGATGGCTACACCTTC.

The CDR3 nucleotides read TGTGCCAGCAGTGAGAGAGAATTCACCCTCCACTTT. This codes for CASSEREFTLHF. V usage is TRBV25-1 and J usage is TRBJ1-6; D call uncertain. Between the trimmed V and J ends, which lost 3 bases and 14 bases, there was a span of 11 bases. The CDR3 is made up of 12 amino acids. Germline CDR1 and CDR2: MGHDK and SYGVNS. The variable domain in full, with the rest retrieved from reference TRBV25-1 and TRBJ1-6, is EADIYQTPRYLVIGTGKKITLECSQTMGHDKMYWYQQDPGMELHLIHYSYGVNSTEKGDLSSESTVSRIRTEHFPLTLESARPSHTSQYLCASSEREFTLHFGNGTRLTVT.

The chain combines TRBV2 with TRBJ1-1, with D perhaps TRBD1 (5 bases). Germline CDR1 SNHLY, CDR2 FYNNEI. Trimming removed 7 bases at V and 6 bases at J, with 15 bases between. The CDR3 runs 13 residues. The CDR3 region is CASTPGSRAEAFF. In DNA form, the CDR3 reads TGTGCCAGCACCCCCGGGAGCAGGGCTGAAGCTTTCTTT.